A single sample gave rise to the 3 T cell receptor beta chains below, sequenced in a study of CD8+ T cells in alopecia areata. Treatment reported: oral pan-JAK inhibitor, 5-10 mg twice daily. TCR sequencing used cDNA made by reverse transcription of extracted RNA. Using immunoSEQ multiplex PCR, the repertoire was profiled, and TCRdb retains in-frame clones only, with some absent. The sample holds under 300,000 clones, 60% seen once. The sample in question was CD4+ T cells sorted from blood, obtained around week 54, from a patient treated with tofacitinib. The receptors were gathered from a human donor with alopecia areata.

The rearrangement joins TRBV10-3 to TRBJ1-2; D might be TRBD1 (5 bases). Deletions cut 7 bases from V and 6 bases from J, with 12 bases between. Germline V gene lookup returns CDR1 ENHRY and CDR2 SYGVKD. This CDR3 has 12 amino acids. CDR3 DNA sequence: TGTGCCATCACTTCGTGGGGGAATGGCTACACCTTC. This gives the protein CAITSWGNGYTF.

The CDR3 sequence: CAWSDTQGANPNNQPQHF. As DNA, the CDR3 is TGTGCCTGGAGTGATACACAGGGGGCGAATCCCAACAATCAGCCCCAGCATTTT. The V and J genes are TRBV30 and TRBJ1-5; 9 bases line up with TRBD1. The V gene end was trimmed by 1 base and the J gene end by 3 bases; junction bases not matched to a gene: 13. The CDR3 sequence is 18 residues long. From germline, CDR1 is GTSNPN and CDR2 SVGIG (reference sequence).

The CDR3 reads CAWHSSNSGNTIYF. The CDR3 nucleotides read TGTGCCTGGCATAGCTCCAACTCTGGAAACACCATATATTTT. The genes are TRBV30 and TRBJ1-3; unclear D gene. The length of the CDR3 is 14 residues. V dropped 5 bases and J dropped 0 bases, with 11 bases sitting between them. Germline lookup yields CDR1 GTSNPN and CDR2 SVGIG (reference sequence).